A single sample is the source of the 22 T cell receptor beta chains below, sequenced in a study of graft-versus-host responses after intestinal transplantation. Method: immunoSEQ multiplex PCR; TCRdb's copy keeps in-frame clones and lacks some. The sample holds about 57,000 clones, around 90% seen once. The sample was PBMCs, taken 26 days after transplant. Receptors were obtained from a human patient who received an intestinal transplant, so some T cells may come from the graft donor.

CDR3 nucleotide sequence: TGTGCCAGCAGCCAAGGGTCCGAGGGCTACGAGCAGTACTTC. Translated: CASSQGSEGYEQYF. The rearrangement joins TRBV9 to TRBJ2-7; the D gene is possibly TRBD2 (5 bases). The CDR3 extends over 14 amino acids. Germline values: CDR1 SGDLS, CDR2 YYNGEE. Trimming left V 4 bases short and J 3 bases short, with 14 bases between.

The rearrangement joins TRBV28 to TRBJ1-3, with D tentatively TRBD1 (5 bases). Germline CDR1 MDHEN, CDR2 SYDVKM. The CDR3 contains 14 residues. V was cut by 5 bases and J by 4 bases, with 12 bases left in between. The CDR3 reads CASSIAGNGNTIYF. The CDR3 DNA reads TGTGCCAGCAGTATCGCAGGGAACGGAAACACCATATATTTT.

This clone was seen a handful of times. The V gene is TRBV25-1, the J gene TRBJ2-7; TRBD1 matches at 8 bases. The CDR3 is made up of 14 amino acids. V was clipped by 1 base and J by 6 bases; unmatched bases: 5. CDR1 is MGHDK and CDR2 is SYGVNS in the germline V gene. The CDR3 DNA is TGTGCCAGCAGTGAATGGGAAGGACAGGGCGAGCAGTACTTC. Translating gives CASSEWEGQGEQYF.

This rearrangement joins TRBV27 to TRBJ2-1, with D perhaps matching TRBD1 (5 bases). Trimming stripped 5 bases from V and 2 bases from J, with 13 bases between. This CDR3 spans 15 amino acids. Germline CDR1 MNHEY, CDR2 SMNVEV (reference sequence). DNA for the CDR3: TGTGCCAGCAGTCTCAGGGTCGGAACCTACAATGAGCAGTTCTTC. This gives the protein CASSLRVGTYNEQFF.

The V and J genes are TRBV30 and TRBJ2-2; 9 bases align to TRBD1. The ends lost 2 bases at V and 13 bases at J; junction bases unmatched: 11. Germline lookup yields CDR1 GTSNPN and CDR2 SVGIG (reference sequence). This CDR3 region has 14 residues. DNA of the CDR3: TGTGCCTGGAGTAACCACGGACAGGGGATGGGGCTGTTTTTT. Protein: CAWSNHGQGMGLFF.

CDR3 in amino acids: CASTTGVNEQFF. The CDR3 coding sequence is TGTGCCAGCACCACCGGGGTGAATGAGCAGTTCTTC. The chain couples TRBV28 to TRBJ2-1; D might be TRBD2 (5 bases). This CDR3 is 12 amino acids long. Germline CDR1 MDHEN, CDR2 SYDVKM. The ends were cut back, 7 bases at V and 7 bases at J, with 11 bases in the middle.

The V gene is TRBV9, the J gene TRBJ2-7, with D perhaps TRBD1 (6 bases). The V and J ends lost 4 bases and 0 bases respectively, with 14 bases between them. This CDR3 spans 15 amino acids. The V gene's germline CDR1 is SGDLS and CDR2 YYNGEE. The CDR3 spells CASSPPGHGSYEQYF. CDR3 nucleotide sequence: TGTGCCAGCAGCCCCCCGGGACACGGCTCCTACGAGCAGTACTTC.

The chain uses TRBV30 and TRBJ2-2, with D possibly being TRBD2 (6 bases). The length of the CDR3 is 14 residues. Germline V gene data show CDR1 as GTSNPN and CDR2 as SVGIG (reference sequence). The germline V and J ends were trimmed by 3 bases and 6 bases, with 14 bases remaining between them. The CDR3 sequence: CAWRTTGTAGELFF. The DNA for the CDR3 is TGTGCCTGGAGAACTACCGGGACTGCCGGGGAGCTGTTTTTT.

V and J are TRBV13 and TRBJ2-3; weak D call: TRBD2 (6 bases). The CDR3 has 14 residues. Trimming pared 5 bases from V and 5 bases from J, leaving 14 bases between. Germline V gene lookup returns CDR1 PRHDT and CDR2 FYEKMQ (reference sequence). Here the CDR3 DNA reads TGTGCCAGCAGCCAAGAGACGGAGGGAGATACGCAGTATTTT. It codes for CASSQETEGDTQYF. The full variable domain, in which reference TRBV13 and TRBJ2-3 provide the parts outside the CDR3, is AAGVIQSPRHLIKEKRETATLKCYPIPRHDTVYWYQQGPGQDPQFLISFYEKMQSDKGSIPDRFSAQQFSDYHSELNMSSLELGDSALYFCASSQETEGDTQYFGPGTRLTVL.

This clone came up a few times. The chain links TRBV28 to TRBJ2-1; D perhaps matches TRBD2 (5 bases). Trimming took off 8 bases at V and 0 bases at J, with 11 bases between the two ends. CDR3 length equals 14 residues. Per the germline V gene, CDR1 is MDHEN and CDR2 is SYDVKM. CDR3 residues: CASVASISYNEQFF. For the CDR3, the DNA is TGTGCCAGCGTAGCGTCTATCTCCTACAATGAGCAGTTCTTC.

This chain uses TRBV10-3 with TRBJ2-1, with TRBD2 identical over 10 bases. Germline CDR1 and CDR2: ENHRY and SYGVKD. V was pared by 3 bases and J by 5 bases, with 13 bases of the junction left unmatched. This CDR3 contains 18 residues. CDR3 bases: TGTGCCATCAGTGAACAATTACCGGGACTAGCGAACCACAATGAGCAGTTCTTC. Its translation is CAISEQLPGLANHNEQFF.

The chain links TRBV6-1 to TRBJ2-5; TRBD2 matches 9 bases. The J call is doubtful: the DNA matches TRBJ2-7 better. Germline CDR1 reads MNHNS; CDR2 reads SASEGT. The CDR3 is 13 amino acids. The CDR3 region is CASEVAGAYEQYF. The CDR3 DNA follows: TGTGCTAGCGAGGTAGCGGGGGCCTACGAGCAGTACTTC.

DNA of the CDR3: TGTGCCAGCTCCCATACCGGAGATACGCAGTATTTT. Translated: CASSHTGDTQYF. The V and J genes are TRBV18 and TRBJ2-3; D remains ambiguous. Trimming took off 6 bases at V and 5 bases at J, with 9 bases between the two ends. In germline, CDR1 is KGHSH, CDR2 LQKENI. This CDR3 contains 12 residues.

V and J are TRBV7-9 and TRBJ2-6; D is unclear. Germline lookup yields CDR1 SEHNR and CDR2 FQNEAQ (reference sequence). This CDR3 has 12 amino acids. Trimming pared 7 bases from V and 4 bases from J, leaving 5 bases between. The CDR3 loop reads CASISGANVLTF. DNA for the CDR3: TGTGCCAGCATCTCGGGGGCCAACGTCCTGACTTTC.

The chain employs TRBV29-1 and TRBJ2-1; 7 nucleotides align to TRBD1. Germline assignment: CDR1 SQVTM and CDR2 ANQGSEA. V lost 0 bases and J lost 0; bases outside the gene matches: 5. The CDR3 is made up of 16 amino acids. The CDR3 DNA is TGCAGCGTTGAAGAAGAGGGGGACAGCTCCTACAATGAGCAGTTCTTC. Its protein product is CSVEEEGDSSYNEQFF.

The chain combines TRBV7-9 with TRBJ2-5, with 8 bases lining up with TRBD1. The CDR3 spans 15 residues. Germline V gene data show CDR1 as SEHNR and CDR2 as FQNEAQ (reference sequence). With V trimmed by 6 bases and J by 2 bases, 8 bases remained unmatched. CDR3 DNA sequence: TGTGCCAGCAGACTTACCGACAGGGGACAAGAGACCCAGTACTTC. The encoded protein is CASRLTDRGQETQYF.

The chain recombines TRBV5-4 with TRBJ2-3; 7 bases match TRBD1. The germline V gene encodes CDR1 SGHNT and CDR2 YYREEE (reference sequence). There are 16 residues in the CDR3. After removal of 4 bases from V and 5 bases from J, the junction contained 13 bases not matched to a gene. The CDR3 loop is CASSAPRDSGLDTQYF. DNA of the CDR3: TGTGCCAGCAGCGCTCCCCGGGACAGTGGACTAGATACGCAGTATTTT.

The chain joins TRBV28 to TRBJ1-2, with TRBD1 matching 7 bases. In germline, CDR1 is MDHEN, CDR2 SYDVKM. Germline trimming cut 6 bases from V and 3 bases from J; bases unmatched to any gene: 4. The CDR3 spans 13 residues. The CDR3 DNA reads TGTGCCAGCAGATCCGGGACAGACTATGGCTACACCTTC. Translated, it gives CASRSGTDYGYTF.

This clone was picked up a small number of times. The J gene is TRBJ1-2, the V gene TRBV7-9; tentative D call: TRBD1 (6 bases). The CDR3 loop spans 15 amino acids. V lost 2 bases, J lost 2 bases, and 12 bases lay in between. Germline CDR1 is SEHNR and CDR2 is FQNEAQ (reference sequence). The CDR3 DNA is TGTGCCAGCAGCTTAAGAAACAGGGAGAACTATGGCTACACCTTC. It translates to CASSLRNRENYGYTF.

The chain links TRBV25-1 to TRBJ2-7, with 10 bases aligning to TRBD2. This CDR3 contains 17 residues. Germline V gene sequence: CDR1 MGHDK, CDR2 SYGVNS. J was trimmed by 5 bases and V by 4 bases; bases with no gene match: 14. The CDR3 protein is CASSVGRGSGRDHEQYF. CDR3 coding DNA: TGTGCCAGCAGTGTCGGGCGCGGGAGCGGGAGGGACCACGAGCAGTACTTC.

This clone was detected once. The chain combines TRBV27 with TRBJ2-7, with D possibly matching TRBD2 (5 bases). CDR1 is MNHEY and CDR2 is SMNVEV in the germline V gene (reference sequence). V dropped 3 bases and J dropped 0 bases, with 6 bases sitting between them. The length of the CDR3 is 13 residues. The CDR3 bases are TGTGCCAGCAGTTTGAGCGGCTCCTACGAGCAGTACTTC. It encodes CASSLSGSYEQYF.

The rearrangement joins TRBV30 to TRBJ1-2; 11 bases match TRBD1. The V segment lost 5 bases and the J segment 4 bases; nucleotides outside the gene matches: 3. The germline V gene encodes CDR1 GTSNPN and CDR2 SVGIG (reference sequence). There are 13 residues in the CDR3. In DNA, the CDR3 is TGTGCCTGGGGCGGACAGGGGGCCTATGGCTACACCTTC. Encoded protein: CAWGGQGAYGYTF.